The 9 T cell receptor beta chains reported below all come from one sample, sequenced in a study of cytomegalovirus exposure and HLA in healthy donors. Profiling relied on immunoSEQ multiplex PCR, and the TCRdb table lists in-frame clones only, not all of them. The sample shows about 400,000 clones, about nine tenths of them seen only once. The source material was PBMCs. The receptors were gathered from a woman aged 18-29 years in good health and CMV-seronegative.

The rearrangement links TRBV5-1 to TRBJ2-7; 8 nucleotides align to TRBD1. V trimming: 5 bases; J trimming: 3 bases; junction bases outside the gene matches: 10. The CDR3 loop spans 15 amino acids. The V gene's germline CDR1 is SGHRS and CDR2 YFSETQ. The CDR3 is CASRAEQGGIYEQYF. CDR3 bases: TGCGCCAGCAGAGCTGAACAGGGGGGTATCTACGAGCAGTACTTC.

The chain couples TRBV28 to TRBJ2-3; TRBD2 matches at 7 bases. The CDR3 runs to 15 residues. The V and J ends lost 4 bases and 4 bases, in that order; junction bases with no gene match: 8. Germline loops: CDR1 MDHEN, CDR2 SYDVKM. CDR3 sequence (DNA): TGTGCCAGCAGTTCCCTTGGCGGGAGCCCAGATACGCAGTATTTT. Translated: CASSSLGGSPDTQYF. Full variable domain (outside the CDR3, taken from reference TRBV28 and TRBJ2-3): DVKVTQSSRYLVKRTGEKVFLECVQDMDHENMFWYRQDPGLGLRLIYFSYDVKMKEKGDIPEGYSVSREKKERFSLILESASTNQTSMYLCASSSLGGSPDTQYFGPGTRLTVL.

This sequence joins TRBV6-5 and TRBJ1-2; 7 bases fit TRBD1. From germline, CDR1 is MNHEY and CDR2 SVGAGI. CDR3 size: 11 residues. With V trimmed by 6 bases and J by 6 bases, 1 base remained unmatched. CDR3: CASRGQDGYTF. Written as DNA, the CDR3 is TGTGCCAGCAGAGGACAGGATGGCTACACCTTC.

This clone was seen more than once but under ten times. The chain recombines TRBV14 with TRBJ2-7; 12 positions match TRBD2. The length of the CDR3 is 15 residues. The germline CDR1 and CDR2 sequences are SGHDN and FVKESK. Losses at the gene ends were 5 bases for V and 6 bases for J; bases not matched to a gene: 8. CDR3 amino acids: CASSARLAGVFEQYF. The CDR3, as DNA: TGTGCCAGCAGCGCCCGACTAGCGGGAGTCTTCGAGCAGTACTTC.

The J gene is TRBJ2-1, the V gene TRBV5-1; 10 bases fit TRBD1. The CDR3 is made up of 16 amino acids. CDR1 is SGHRS, CDR2 YFSETQ, per germline. V dropped 2 bases and J dropped 8; count of bases not matched to a gene: 10. CDR3 DNA sequence: TGCGCCAGCAGCTTCCTGACAGGGGGCATCTCGGATGAGCAGTTCTTC. Protein sequence: CASSFLTGGISDEQFF.

The chain links TRBV28 to TRBJ2-5; 8 nucleotides line up with TRBD2. The CDR3 loop spans 17 amino acids. Germline V gene sequence: CDR1 MDHEN, CDR2 SYDVKM. V dropped 2 bases and J dropped 4; count of bases not matched to a gene: 12. For the CDR3, the DNA is TGTGCCAGCAGTTTAACCATGGGTCGGGGGGGCCTAGAGACCCAGTACTTC. Translating it yields CASSLTMGRGGLETQYF. The full variable domain, in which reference TRBV28 and TRBJ2-5 provide the parts outside the CDR3, is DVKVTQSSRYLVKRTGEKVFLECVQDMDHENMFWYRQDPGLGLRLIYFSYDVKMKEKGDIPEGYSVSREKKERFSLILESASTNQTSMYLCASSLTMGRGGLETQYFGPGTRLLVL.

This sequence joins TRBV15 and TRBJ1-2; D gene unclear. Per germline, CDR1 LNHNV and CDR2 YYDKDF (reference sequence). Deletions cut 0 bases from V and 6 bases from J, with 11 bases between. The CDR3 consists of 14 residues. The CDR3 region is CATSRDGGWNGYTF. CDR3 coding DNA: TGTGCCACCAGCAGAGATGGAGGGTGGAATGGCTACACCTTC.

This rearrangement joins TRBV7-3 to TRBJ2-7; 7 bases agree with TRBD2. Germline loops: CDR1 SGHTA, CDR2 FQGTGA. This CDR3 is built from 13 residues. V shed 5 bases and J 5 bases; nucleotides not matched to a gene: 6. In nucleotides, the CDR3 is TGTGCCAGCAGCCTCCAGGCGGGAGACGAGCAGTACTTC. Its protein is CASSLQAGDEQYF.

The chain combines TRBV11-2 with TRBJ2-7; 9 nucleotides align to TRBD2. The germline V gene has CDR1 SGHAT and CDR2 FQNNGV. V was clipped by 11 bases and J by 3 bases; unmatched bases: 8. CDR3 length: 13 amino acids. The CDR3 is CAAGLAGVYEQYF. The CDR3 bases are TGTGCCGCAGGATTAGCGGGAGTCTACGAGCAGTACTTC.